One and the same sample provided the 30 T cell receptor beta chains below, sequenced in a study of blood T cell repertoires in COVID-19. Assay: immunoSEQ multiplex PCR; the TCRdb copy retains only in-frame clones and omits some. The sample has some 400,000 clones; 80% to 90% are singletons. The sample was PBMCs or T cells enriched from blood (not recorded which). The receptor set was obtained from a man younger than 45 who had recovered from COVID-19.

The chain carries TRBV7-9 and TRBJ2-7; possibly TRBD1 for D (5 bases). Deletions cut 2 bases from V and 0 bases from J, with 14 bases between. CDR1 is SEHNR and CDR2 is FQNEAQ in the germline V gene (reference sequence). The length of the CDR3 is 16 residues. CDR3 nucleotides: TGTGCCAGCAGCTTAATCAGCGTTCAGGGCTCCTACGAGCAGTACTTC. Residues: CASSLISVQGSYEQYF.

This rearrangement joins TRBV29-1 to TRBJ2-1, with no clear D. V shed 2 bases and J shed 2 bases, with 4 bases lying between them. The CDR3 is 12 residues long. Germline V gene lookup returns CDR1 SQVTM and CDR2 ANQGSEA. The CDR3 here is CSVERAYNEQFF. The CDR3 DNA reads TGCAGCGTTGAAAGAGCCTACAATGAGCAGTTCTTC.

The chain couples TRBV11-2 to TRBJ2-7; D might be TRBD2 (6 bases). Trimming stripped 1 base from V and 6 bases from J, with 13 bases between. Germline V lookup: CDR1 SGHAT, CDR2 FQNNGV. The CDR3 covers 14 residues. The CDR3 DNA sequence: TGTGCCAGCAGCTTAGGGGGGGTACAATCCGAGCAGTACTTC. Translated: CASSLGGVQSEQYF.

CDR3 amino acids: CASSPDSSSGNTIYF. CDR3 coding DNA: TGTGCCAGCAGCCCAGACTCTAGCTCTGGAAACACCATATATTTT. The gene calls are TRBV7-9 and TRBJ1-3; the D is unclear. Trimming pared 5 bases from V and 0 bases from J, leaving 11 bases between. This CDR3 has 15 amino acids. Germline assignment: CDR1 SEHNR and CDR2 FQNEAQ (reference sequence).

This clone was detected only once. The genes are TRBV6-5 and TRBJ2-7, with TRBD1 identical over 7 bases. The CDR3 runs to 14 residues. From germline, CDR1 is MNHEY and CDR2 SVGAGI. The V and J ends lost 6 bases and 0 bases, in that order; junction bases with no gene match: 5. CDR3 in amino acids: CASSPDRISYEQYF. The CDR3 DNA follows: TGTGCCAGCAGCCCGGACAGGATCTCCTACGAGCAGTACTTC.

The V call is TRBV4-1, the J call TRBJ2-6; TRBD2 might be the D (6 bases). The germline V gene has CDR1 MGHRA and CDR2 YSYEKL. There are 15 residues in the CDR3. Trimming removed 2 bases at V and 3 bases at J, with 8 bases between. The CDR3 sequence is CASSQPGVGANVLTF. CDR3 nucleotide sequence: TGCGCCAGCAGCCAACCGGGGGTTGGGGCCAACGTCCTGACTTTC.

The chain employs TRBV12-3 or TRBV12-4 and TRBJ1-2; tentatively, D is TRBD1 (5 bases). V was shortened by 1 base and J by 8 bases, with 8 bases between the two germline ends. CDR3 length: 12 residues. The DNA for the CDR3 is TGTGCCAGCAGTTTAGAGGGGCGGGGCTACACCTTC. It specifies CASSLEGRGYTF.

This sequence joins TRBV30 and TRBJ1-4; 8 bases map to TRBD1. Germline V CDR1 and CDR2: GTSNPN, SVGIG (reference sequence). CDR3 length: 15 residues. V lost 0 bases, J lost 10 bases, and 10 bases stayed unmatched. CDR3 in DNA: TGTGCCTGGAGTGTCTCAGGGGGCGCAGGGGGAAAACTGTTTTTT. Amino acids: CAWSVSGGAGGKLFF.

The chain carries TRBV18 and TRBJ1-5, with 7 bases lining up with TRBD1. V dropped 6 bases and J dropped 3; count of bases not matched to a gene: 8. This CDR3 has 15 residues. Germline V gene sequence: CDR1 KGHSH, CDR2 LQKENI. The CDR3 region is CASSTQTGLNQPQHF. DNA for the CDR3: TGTGCCAGCTCGACCCAGACAGGGCTCAATCAGCCCCAGCATTTT.

This clone was seen a few times. The CDR3 nucleotides are TGTGCCAGCAGGGGGGAGGGGCCGCAGAACTATGGCTACACCTTC. Its translation is CASRGEGPQNYGYTF. The rearrangement uses TRBV25-1 and TRBJ1-2; D might be TRBD1 (5 bases). The length of the CDR3 is 15 residues. CDR1 MGHDK and CDR2 SYGVNS come from the germline V gene. Trimming stripped 6 bases from V and 2 bases from J, with 16 bases between.

V is TRBV6-1 and J is TRBJ1-2, with 10 bases aligning to TRBD1. J was trimmed by 13 bases and V by 0 bases; bases with no gene match: 8. CDR3 length equals 14 residues. Germline V gene lookup returns CDR1 MNHNS and CDR2 SASEGT. The DNA of the CDR3 is TGTGCCAGCAGTGAAGCGCGGGACAGGGGAGTATCCACCTTC. This gives the protein CASSEARDRGVSTF.

V usage is TRBV3-1 (or the pseudogene TRBV3-2) and J usage is TRBJ2-1, with D maybe TRBD2 (6 bases). This CDR3 has 15 residues. CDR1 is LGHDT and CDR2 is YNNKEL in the germline V gene (reference sequence). V lost 3 bases and J lost 4, with 13 bases in between. This CDR3 reads CASSQGLAEYNEQFF. DNA for the CDR3: TGTGCCAGCAGCCAGGGTTTAGCGGAATACAATGAGCAGTTCTTC.

This clone was seen a handful of times. J is TRBJ1-6 and V is TRBV4-1; weak D call: TRBD1 (5 bases). The germline V gene encodes CDR1 MGHRA and CDR2 YSYEKL. The CDR3 has 15 amino acids. Between the trimmed V and J ends, which lost 5 bases and 5 bases, there was a span of 13 bases. This CDR3 is CASSKGRQNNSPLHF. The CDR3 region has the DNA TGCGCCAGCAGCAAAGGTCGACAGAATAATTCACCCCTCCACTTT.

This clone was counted once. Additional DNA sequences in this sample encode the identical CDR3. The J gene is TRBJ2-7, the V gene TRBV12-3 or TRBV12-4, with D perhaps matching TRBD2 (5 bases). V gave up 5 bases and J gave up 3 bases, with 8 bases separating them. CDR3 size: 12 residues. In nucleotides, the CDR3 is TGTGCCAGCAGTCCCCGGGGCTACGAGCAGTACTTC. Protein product: CASSPRGYEQYF.

The genes are TRBV3-1 (or the pseudogene TRBV3-2) and TRBJ2-7, with TRBD2 matching over 9 bases. This CDR3 has 19 residues. Germline values: CDR1 LGHDT, CDR2 YNNKEL (reference sequence). J was trimmed by 0 bases and V by 1 base; bases with no gene match: 13. The CDR3 sequence is CASSQGGSSGSFYSYEQYF. The CDR3 nucleotides are TGTGCCAGCAGCCAAGGGGGGAGTAGCGGGAGTTTTTACTCCTACGAGCAGTACTTC.

The chain's CDR3 is CASSLGTSRSTDTQYF. For the CDR3, the DNA is TGTGCCAGCAGCCTTGGGACTAGCAGAAGCACAGATACGCAGTATTTT. The chain links TRBV7-3 to TRBJ2-3, with 9 bases fitting TRBD2. There are 16 residues in the CDR3. The V and J ends lost 5 bases and 0 bases, in that order; junction bases with no gene match: 6. CDR1 is SGHTA and CDR2 is FQGTGA in the germline V gene.

J is TRBJ1-2 and V is TRBV3-1 (or the pseudogene TRBV3-2); tentative D call: TRBD1 (5 bases). CDR1 is LGHDT, CDR2 YNNKEL, per germline (reference sequence). The CDR3 spans 13 residues. The V and J ends lost 2 bases and 8 bases respectively, with 12 bases between them. The CDR3 is CASSQQGRGGYTF. The CDR3 DNA reads as TGTGCCAGCAGCCAACAGGGTAGAGGAGGCTACACCTTC.

This chain connects TRBV5-1 to TRBJ2-1; perhaps TRBD1 as D (6 bases). CDR3 length equals 15 residues. The V gene's germline CDR1 is SGHRS and CDR2 YFSETQ. V gave up 4 bases and J gave up 8 bases, with 19 bases separating them. This CDR3 reads CASSPTPQGKDEQFF. CDR3 sequence (DNA): TGCGCCAGCAGCCCGACCCCCCAGGGGAAGGATGAGCAGTTCTTC.

V gene TRBV27 combines with J gene TRBJ2-7; 9 nucleotides match TRBD2. After removal of 5 bases from V and 0 bases from J, the junction contained 5 bases not matched to a gene. In germline, CDR1 is MNHEY, CDR2 SMNVEV (reference sequence). CDR3 length: 15 amino acids. The CDR3 DNA is TGTGCCAGCAGTGGCCAGACTAGCGGCTCCTACGAGCAGTACTTC. It encodes CASSGQTSGSYEQYF.

The chain is built from TRBV7-3 and TRBJ2-3, with 10 bases aligning to TRBD2. CDR3 length: 16 residues. V lost 6 bases and J lost 6; bases outside the gene matches: 12. Germline values: CDR1 SGHTA, CDR2 FQGTGA. The CDR3 DNA sequence: TGTGCCAGCAGAATTGGGGCTAGCGGGAGAACCGATACGCAGTATTTT. Translation gives CASRIGASGRTDTQYF.

The V gene is TRBV2, the J gene TRBJ2-7; 11 bases are shared with TRBD2. J lost 6 bases, V lost 3 bases, and 13 bases had no gene match. Germline lookup yields CDR1 SNHLY and CDR2 FYNNEI. This CDR3 contains 17 residues. The CDR3 spells CASSDTSGSPEGGEQYF. The CDR3 DNA follows: TGTGCCAGCAGTGATACTAGCGGGAGTCCTGAGGGGGGCGAGCAGTACTTC.

The CDR3 DNA follows: TGTGCCAGCGGACAAGGGAGCAATCAGCCCCAGCATTTT. It translates to CASGQGSNQPQHF. The genes are TRBV6-5 and TRBJ1-5; tentative D call: TRBD1 (5 bases). Germline CDR1 MNHEY, CDR2 SVGAGI. Trimming removed 8 bases from V and 1 base from J, with 9 bases in between. The CDR3 totals 13 residues.

A single count supports this clone. This chain uses TRBV7-9 with TRBJ2-2, with 7 positions matching TRBD2. Germline-derived CDR1 and CDR2 are SEHNR and FQNEAQ (reference sequence). Trimming at V came to 5 bases and at J to 1 base, leaving 4 bases not matched to a gene. The length of the CDR3 is 15 residues. The CDR3 region is CASSIASGNTGELFF. The CDR3, as DNA: TGTGCCAGCAGCATTGCTAGCGGGAACACCGGGGAGCTGTTTTTT.

The rearrangement joins TRBV7-3 to TRBJ1-4, with D unclear. Germline loops: CDR1 SGHTA, CDR2 FQGTGA. The CDR3 totals 15 residues. V dropped 5 bases and J dropped 4 bases, with 14 bases sitting between them. In DNA, the CDR3 is TGTGCCAGCAGCAATTTTGGCGGGGTTAATGAAAAACTGTTTTTT. Translating it yields CASSNFGGVNEKLFF.

This chain joins TRBV18 and TRBJ2-3; weak D call: TRBD2 (6 bases). V lost 3 bases and J 2 bases, leaving 12 bases between the germline ends. Germline loops: CDR1 KGHSH, CDR2 LQKENI. CDR3 length equals 15 residues. CDR3 loop: CASSPQRDSTDTQYF. The CDR3 DNA reads TGTGCCAGCTCACCGCAACGGGACTCCACAGATACGCAGTATTTT.

The chain employs TRBV6-5 and TRBJ2-7; 11 positions agree with TRBD1. CDR1 MNHEY and CDR2 SVGAGI come from the germline V gene. Trimming removed 1 base from V and 3 bases from J; junction bases left unmatched: 5. The CDR3 totals 16 residues. CDR3 nucleotides: TGTGCCAGCAGTTACTTCCCGGACAGGGGGCTCTACGAGCAGTACTTC. Amino acids: CASSYFPDRGLYEQYF.

V and J are TRBV30 and TRBJ2-1; a weak D match, TRBD1 (5 bases). The CDR3 extends over 12 amino acids. The germline V gene has CDR1 GTSNPN and CDR2 SVGIG (reference sequence). Trimming stripped 2 bases from V and 8 bases from J, with 10 bases between. DNA of the CDR3: TGTGCCTGGAGTCTAGGGGTGGATGAGCAGTTCTTC. Translation: CAWSLGVDEQFF.

The chain employs TRBV3-1 (or the pseudogene TRBV3-2) and TRBJ2-2, with TRBD2 matching over 8 bases. V shed 0 bases, J shed 3 bases, and the junction held 3 bases outside the gene matches. CDR3 length: 16 amino acids. Germline V gene lookup returns CDR1 LGHDT and CDR2 YNNKEL (reference sequence). CDR3 residues: CASSQDTGGDTGELFF. The CDR3 DNA reads as TGTGCCAGCAGCCAAGATACGGGAGGGGACACCGGGGAGCTGTTTTTT.

This CDR3 reads CASSPATSGFHEQFF. In DNA form, the CDR3 reads TGTGCCAGCAGCCCTGCTACTAGCGGGTTCCATGAGCAGTTCTTC. This chain uses TRBV7-9 with TRBJ2-1; 9 bases line up with TRBD2. The CDR3 totals 15 residues. Germline-derived CDR1 and CDR2 are SEHNR and FQNEAQ (reference sequence). The V segment lost 5 bases and the J segment 8 bases; nucleotides outside the gene matches: 10.

This clone was seen a few times. The rearrangement joins TRBV15 to TRBJ1-3; D uncertain. CDR1 is LNHNV, CDR2 YYDKDF, per germline (reference sequence). V dropped 3 bases and J dropped 0 bases, with 12 bases sitting between them. The CDR3 contains 16 residues. In DNA form, the CDR3 reads TGTGCCACCAGCAGTCGGGTCTTCACCTCTGGAAACACCATATATTTT. Its protein product is CATSSRVFTSGNTIYF.